In its sample, the clone carrying this T cell receptor (beta chain) was seen a few times. Its antigen is unidentified. This record comes from a study of identical twins. Study-level points and caveats: The models gave estimates that fell short of the out-of-frame TCR alpha sharing seen in monozygotic twins. Weaker excess twin sharing was seen among beta out-of-frame sequences. Carriage of fewer insertions was seen in abundant cord blood beta clonotypes, whereas memory repertoires showed none.

Healthy Caucasians, and only they, were the donors. TCRdb re-analysed the 5' RACE reads in MiXCR, keeping a single row per CDR3 protein. The data contain approximately 670,000 distinct CDR3 sequences, 6% to 6.5% of them seen just once; the ten biggest clones take up 1.5% to 2%. V lost 2 bases to trimming and J lost 2 bases, with 6 bases between them. CDR3 size: 14 residues. The germline gives CDR1 KGHDR, CDR2 SFDVKD. Sequencing was carried out using naive T cells sorted from blood. The chain has TRBV24-1 and TRBJ1-5; no definite D call. The sequence was obtained from a man aged 18 to 29 in good health. The CDR3 here is CATSDWMGNQPQHF. The CDR3 nucleotides are TGTGCCACCAGTGATTGGATGGGCAATCAGCCCCAGCATTTT.